The 11 T cell receptor beta chains below were found in one sample sequenced in a study of cytomegalovirus exposure and HLA in healthy donors. The PCR ran on 60 Vbeta and 13 Jbeta primers. Method: immunoSEQ multiplex PCR; TCRdb's copy keeps in-frame clones and lacks some. Of 150,000 to 200,000 clones detected, around 80% appear once; the ten largest clones hold approximately 10%. Specimen: PBMCs. The receptors were sampled from a man aged 18-30 years in good health and CMV-seropositive.

The CDR3 sequence is CASSYGRREQYF. CDR3 bases: TGTGCCAGCAGCTACGGGAGACGCGAGCAGTACTTC. J is TRBJ2-7 and V is TRBV28; weak D call: TRBD2 (6 bases). Per the germline V gene, CDR1 is MDHEN and CDR2 is SYDVKM. V lost 6 bases, J lost 6 bases, and 12 bases lay in between. CDR3 length: 12 residues.

This CDR3 reads CAKKIGEAEAFF. The CDR3 DNA reads TGTGCCAAAAAAATTGGGGAGGCTGAAGCTTTCTTT. The V and J genes are TRBV30 and TRBJ1-1, with D unclear. The CDR3 is made up of 12 amino acids. Per germline, CDR1 GTSNPN and CDR2 SVGIG (reference sequence). Trimming left V 8 bases short and J 6 bases short, with 16 bases between.

J is TRBJ2-3 and V is TRBV6-1; 7 bases map to TRBD2. CDR1 and CDR2 from the germline V gene are MNHNS and SASEGT. V shed 6 bases, J shed 6 bases, and the junction held 12 bases outside the gene matches. This CDR3 spans 15 amino acids. The CDR3 bases are TGTGCCAGCAGGGCTTGGGGCGGGAGTTCGGATACGCAGTATTTT. It yields the protein CASRAWGGSSDTQYF.

V and J are TRBV28 and TRBJ1-2, with D perhaps TRBD1 (5 bases). V lost 5 bases and J lost 4, with 17 bases in between. CDR1 and CDR2 (germline): MDHEN, SYDVKM. The CDR3 is made up of 15 amino acids. The CDR3 coding sequence is TGTGCCAGCAGTATCCGGACAAAAGTCCGCTATGGCTACACCTTC. Encoded protein: CASSIRTKVRYGYTF.

The chain is built from TRBV7-3 and TRBJ2-5; D unclear. Per the germline V gene, CDR1 is SGHTA and CDR2 is FQGTGA. The CDR3 has 13 residues. Trimming left V 2 bases short and J 2 bases short, with 6 bases between. CDR3 in amino acids: CASSLGVQETQYF. The CDR3 DNA reads as TGTGCCAGCAGCTTAGGAGTTCAAGAGACCCAGTACTTC.

In regard to this clone: A read error may account for a junction end that differs from germline. The rearrangement uses TRBV6-4 and TRBJ2-3; 8 bases line up with TRBD2. The CDR3 is 15 amino acids. Germline V gene sequence: CDR1 MRHNA, CDR2 SNTAGT. CDR3 in amino acids: CPSSDSTSGTDTQYF. The CDR3 DNA sequence: TGTCCCAGCAGTGACTCGACTAGCGGCACAGATACGCAGTATTTT.

The rearrangement links TRBV10-2 to TRBJ1-5; possible D gene TRBD1, 5 bases. V gave up 4 bases and J gave up 5 bases, with 12 bases separating them. CDR1 and CDR2 from the germline V gene are WSHSY and SAAADI. The length of the CDR3 is 14 residues. CDR3 coding DNA: TGCGCCAGCAGTGTTGACAGCCCCTATCAGCCCCAGCATTTT. Translated: CASSVDSPYQPQHF.

V and J are TRBV28 and TRBJ2-7, with TRBD2 matching 11 bases. This CDR3 region has 15 residues. Trimming at V came to 8 bases and at J to 1 base, leaving 7 bases not matched to a gene. Per germline, CDR1 MDHEN and CDR2 SYDVKM. In DNA form, the CDR3 reads TGTGCCAGCCGACCGGGACTAGCGGTTTCCTACGAGCAGTACTTC. It is translated as CASRPGLAVSYEQYF.

The gene calls are TRBV5-1 and TRBJ1-1; possible D gene TRBD1, 6 bases. The CDR3 has 18 residues. Per germline, CDR1 SGHRS and CDR2 YFSETQ. With 4 bases removed from V and 2 bases from J, the gap between germline ends came to 24 bases. The CDR3 loop reads CASSRSGGGWPPNTEAFF. The CDR3 coding sequence is TGCGCCAGCAGCCGTTCTGGCGGGGGCTGGCCTCCTAACACTGAAGCTTTCTTT.

The chain couples TRBV5-1 to TRBJ2-1; the D gene is possibly TRBD2 (6 bases). V gave up 1 base and J gave up 1 base, with 9 bases separating them. The germline gives CDR1 SGHRS, CDR2 YFSETQ. This CDR3 is 15 amino acids long. The CDR3 nucleotides read TGCGCCAGCAGCTTGCAGGGACTGTCCTACAATGAGCAGTTCTTC. Amino acids: CASSLQGLSYNEQFF.

The chain couples TRBV7-3 to TRBJ2-1; D may be TRBD2 (6 bases). The CDR3 extends over 14 amino acids. The germline V gene encodes CDR1 SGHTA and CDR2 FQGTGA. Trimming took off 5 bases at V and 5 bases at J, with 13 bases between the two ends. CDR3 loop: CASSPPGRDNEQFF. CDR3 nucleotide sequence: TGTGCCAGCAGCCCCCCCGGGAGAGACAATGAGCAGTTCTTC. Full variable domain (rest looked up from reference TRBV7-3 and TRBJ2-1): GAGVSQTPSNKVTEKGKYVELRCDPISGHTALYWYRQSLGQGPEFLIYFQGTGAADDSGLPNDRFFAVRPEGSVSTLKIQRTERGDSAVYLCASSPPGRDNEQFFGPGTRLTVL.